This T cell receptor beta chain was recovered during a study of blood T cells in healthy people across ages. Study-wide findings and caveats: Aged donors had fewer naive CD4+ cells and lower diversity than long-lived donors.

The CDR3 runs to 16 residues. V trimming: 4 bases; J trimming: 9 bases; junction bases outside the gene matches: 9. Germline V CDR1 and CDR2: SGHTA, FQGNSA. Turning to this clonotype: Antigen: not known.

Next came a second PCR, run for about 7 to 12 cycles, which used a sample-barcoded 5' primer along with a J-beta primer mix. MiXCR, applied by TCRdb to the 5' RACE reads, yields one record per CDR3 protein. The sample holds 790,000 or so distinct CDR3 sequences, approximately 53% seen once. The TCR was taken from a man aged 35-49 years in good health. V is TRBV7-2 and J is TRBJ1-6; 10 bases fit TRBD1. Specimen: blood. The CDR3 here is CASSSTGDRGFSPLHF. For the CDR3, the DNA is TGTGCCAGCAGCTCAACGGGGGACAGGGGATTTTCACCCCTCCACTTT.